This is a list of T cell receptor beta chains from one sample in a study of T cells in Graves' hyperthyroidism and ophthalmopathy. Each CDR3 protein gets one entry after TCRdb re-called the multiplex PCR reads with MiXCR. Of hundreds of thousands of distinct CDR3 sequences detected, roughly 25% appear once; the ten largest clones hold around 11%. The sample consisted of blood. The receptors originated from a woman aged 25 to 45 with Graves' ophthalmopathy. Each CDR3 is given with its conserved first and last residue. A D gene is named only where the DNA matches it firmly. Not every row has a clone size; where given, it reads once, few, many or a size class.

V gene: TRBV25-1; D gene: NA; J gene: TRBJ2-7; clone size: many; CDR3 DNA: TGTGCCAGCACCGAGGGAAGGGAGTACGACGAGCAGTACTTC; CDR3 protein: CASTEGREYDEQYF
V gene: TRBV13; D gene: TRBD1; J gene: TRBJ1-2; clone size: many; CDR3 DNA: TGTGCCAGCAGCCTGAACAGGGGCGGAGGCTATGGCTACACCTTC; CDR3 protein: CASSLNRGGGYGYTF
V gene: TRBV6-1; D gene: TRBD1; J gene: TRBJ2-7; clone size: few; CDR3 DNA: TGTGCCAGCTACCGGACAGGGAGCTCCTACGAGCAGTACTTC; CDR3 protein: CASYRTGSSYEQYF
V gene: TRBV2; D gene: NA; J gene: TRBJ1-3; clone size: many; CDR3 DNA: TGTGCCAGCAGACCAGGGCCAACCCTCTCTGGAAACACCATATATTTT; CDR3 protein: CASRPGPTLSGNTIYF
V gene: TRBV19; D gene: NA; J gene: TRBJ1-1; clone size: NA; CDR3 DNA: TGTGCCAGTATAGACCGACAAAGCTGGACCCCTGAAGCTTTCTTT; CDR3 protein: CASIDRQSWTPEAFF
V gene: TRBV7-2; D gene: NA; J gene: TRBJ2-7; clone size: many; CDR3 DNA: TGTGCCAGCCAGAAGGGACCCGGATACGAGCAGTACTTC; CDR3 protein: CASQKGPGYEQYF
V gene: TRBV19; D gene: NA; J gene: TRBJ1-5; clone size: many; CDR3 DNA: TGTGCCAGTAGTATTAATTTGGGGTTATATCAGCCCCAGCATTTT; CDR3 protein: CASSINLGLYQPQHF
V gene: TRBV7-2; D gene: NA; J gene: TRBJ2-7; clone size: NA; CDR3 DNA: TGTGCCAGCAGCCCCCTCCCCGGCCCCGGTCACGAGCAGTACTTC; CDR3 protein: CASSPLPGPGHEQYF
V gene: TRBV15; D gene: NA; J gene: TRBJ1-5; clone size: NA; CDR3 DNA: TGTGCCACCAGCACCCTGTTTTCCGGGTATAGCAATCAGCCCCAGCATTTT; CDR3 protein: CATSTLFSGYSNQPQHF
V gene: TRBV28; D gene: TRBD1; J gene: TRBJ2-7; clone size: NA; CDR3 DNA: TGTGCCAGCAGACCCTGGGACAGTCAACCTTACGAGCAGTACTTC; CDR3 protein: CASRPWDSQPYEQYF
V gene: TRBV19; D gene: NA; J gene: TRBJ1-5; clone size: many; CDR3 DNA: TGTGCCAGTAGTAAGGAAGGGAATAGCAATCAGCCCCAGCATTTT; CDR3 protein: CASSKEGNSNQPQHF
V gene: TRBV4-1; D gene: NA; J gene: TRBJ2-7; clone size: NA; CDR3 DNA: TGCGCCAGCAGCCAAGTGGCGGGGTCCTACGAGCAGTACTTC; CDR3 protein: CASSQVAGSYEQYF
V gene: TRBV4-1; D gene: NA; J gene: TRBJ2-7; clone size: few; CDR3 DNA: TGCGCCAGCAGCCAAGAAAGACTAGACTCCTACGAGCAGTACTTC; CDR3 protein: CASSQERLDSYEQYF
V gene: TRBV20-1; D gene: NA; J gene: TRBJ2-7; clone size: many; CDR3 DNA: TGCAGTGCTAGGGAGGATTGGTACGAGCAGTACTTC; CDR3 protein: CSAREDWYEQYF
V gene: TRBV7-2; D gene: TRBD1; J gene: TRBJ1-2; clone size: many; CDR3 DNA: TGTGCCAGCAGCGCCAGGGGGTCCGAATACGGCTACACCTTC; CDR3 protein: CASSARGSEYGYTF
V gene: TRBV25-1; D gene: NA; J gene: TRBJ2-7; clone size: many; CDR3 DNA: TGTGCCAGCAGTTCTCCCCGGGCAGGAGGCGAGCAGTACTTC; CDR3 protein: CASSSPRAGGEQYF
V gene: TRBV6-5; D gene: TRBD2; J gene: TRBJ2-5; clone size: NA; CDR3 DNA: TGTGCCAGCAGTTACCCGGGACTAGCGGGAGGACAAGAGACCCAGTACTTC; CDR3 protein: CASSYPGLAGGQETQYF
V gene: TRBV2; D gene: TRBD1; J gene: TRBJ1-1; clone size: NA; CDR3 DNA: TGTGCCAGCAGGGTCACAGGGGGTCACACTGAAGCTTTCTTT; CDR3 protein: CASRVTGGHTEAFF
V gene: TRBV11-2; D gene: NA; J gene: TRBJ2-7; clone size: once; CDR3 DNA: TGTGCCAGCAGCTTAATGCCTCGCAGGTCCGGGAGTTCCTACGAGCAGTACTTC; CDR3 protein: CASSLMPRRSGSSYEQYF
V gene: TRBV19; D gene: NA; J gene: TRBJ1-2; clone size: many; CDR3 DNA: TGTGCCAGTAGGGGCGTTTTCTATGGCTACACCTTC; CDR3 protein: CASRGVFYGYTF
V gene: TRBV29-1; D gene: NA; J gene: TRBJ1-2; clone size: NA; CDR3 DNA: TGCAGCGGTGCCGACGGTAACTATGGCTACACCTTC; CDR3 protein: CSGADGNYGYTF
V gene: TRBV28; D gene: NA; J gene: TRBJ1-1; clone size: many; CDR3 DNA: TGTGCCAGCAGTTTGGGGAGTAGAACTGAAGCTTTCTTT; CDR3 protein: CASSLGSRTEAFF
V gene: TRBV20-1; D gene: NA; J gene: TRBJ1-1; clone size: many; CDR3 DNA: TGCAGTGCTAGAGATCGACTGCACGCTGAAGCTTTCTTT; CDR3 protein: CSARDRLHAEAFF
V gene: TRBV9; D gene: NA; J gene: TRBJ2-2; clone size: many; CDR3 DNA: TGTGCCAGCAGCGTTTTTTCGGGGGTCAACACCGGGGAGCTGTTTTTT; CDR3 protein: CASSVFSGVNTGELFF
V gene: TRBV28; D gene: TRBD2; J gene: TRBJ2-7; clone size: many; CDR3 DNA: TGTGCCAGTCCGCCCCGACTAGCGGGGGGGTATTTCCACGAGCAGTACTTC; CDR3 protein: CASPPRLAGGYFHEQYF
V gene: TRBV19; D gene: NA; J gene: TRBJ1-2; clone size: many; CDR3 DNA: TGTGCCAGTAACCCCTCCTTAACAGGGTTTCATGGCTACACCTTC; CDR3 protein: CASNPSLTGFHGYTF
V gene: TRBV12-3/TRBV12-4; D gene: NA; J gene: TRBJ1-1; clone size: many; CDR3 DNA: TGTGCCAGCACCTACAGAGGGGGACTCCCTGAAGCTTTCTTT; CDR3 protein: CASTYRGGLPEAFF
V gene: TRBV7-9; D gene: NA; J gene: TRBJ2-7; clone size: many; CDR3 DNA: TGTGCCAGCAGCTTAGAGGGCAGGGCCCTGTACTTC; CDR3 protein: CASSLEGRALYF
V gene: TRBV15; D gene: NA; J gene: TRBJ2-6; clone size: few; CDR3 DNA: TGTGCCACCAGCATCCATAGTGGGCCTTTCTCTGGGGCCAACGTCCTGACTTTC; CDR3 protein: CATSIHSGPFSGANVLTF
V gene: TRBV11-2; D gene: NA; J gene: TRBJ2-7; clone size: NA; CDR3 DNA: TGTGCCAGCAGCCGCGAGCAGGACGCTACCAGCTACGAGCAGTACTTC; CDR3 protein: CASSREQDATSYEQYF
V gene: TRBV5-1; D gene: NA; J gene: TRBJ2-5; clone size: NA; CDR3 DNA: TGCGCCAGCAGCCCCAGGAATCAAGAGACCCAGTACTTC; CDR3 protein: CASSPRNQETQYF
V gene: TRBV12-3/TRBV12-4; D gene: NA; J gene: TRBJ1-2; clone size: many; CDR3 DNA: TGTGCCAGCAGTCCGACAGGAGAGAACTATGGCTACACCTTC; CDR3 protein: CASSPTGENYGYTF
V gene: TRBV27; D gene: NA; J gene: TRBJ1-1; clone size: many; CDR3 DNA: TGTGCCAGCAGTTTAGCCGACAGCACTGAAGCTTTCTTT; CDR3 protein: CASSLADSTEAFF
V gene: TRBV27; D gene: TRBD2; J gene: TRBJ2-2; clone size: many; CDR3 DNA: TGTGCCAGCAGTAGCCTAGCGGGGGGGCGAAACGGGGAGCTGTTTTTT; CDR3 protein: CASSSLAGGRNGELFF
V gene: TRBV7-9; D gene: NA; J gene: TRBJ1-2; clone size: many; CDR3 DNA: TGTGCCAGCAGCTTAGCAGGTCATGGCTACACCTTC; CDR3 protein: CASSLAGHGYTF
V gene: TRBV29-1; D gene: NA; J gene: TRBJ2-7; clone size: NA; CDR3 DNA: TGCAGCTTCTTAGCGGATCCCTCCTACGAGCAGTACTTC; CDR3 protein: CSFLADPSYEQYF
V gene: TRBV6-5; D gene: TRBD1; J gene: TRBJ1-1; clone size: few; CDR3 DNA: TGTGCCAGCAAAGTGACAGGGGGCGTTAGCACTGAAGCTTTCTTT; CDR3 protein: CASKVTGGVSTEAFF
V gene: TRBV20-1; D gene: NA; J gene: TRBJ2-5; clone size: many; CDR3 DNA: TGCAGTGCTGCGGACACCGAGGGGGAAGAGACCCAGTACTTC; CDR3 protein: CSAADTEGEETQYF
V gene: TRBV6-2/TRBV6-3; D gene: NA; J gene: TRBJ2-7; clone size: NA; CDR3 DNA: TGTGCCAGCAGTAAACCCGGGGGCTCCTACGAGCAGTACTTC; CDR3 protein: CASSKPGGSYEQYF
V gene: TRBV12-3/TRBV12-4; D gene: TRBD1; J gene: TRBJ1-1; clone size: few; CDR3 DNA: TGTGCCAGCAGTCCCGGGACAGGGGGTCTTTCGGGAGCTTTCTTT; CDR3 protein: CASSPGTGGLSGAFF
V gene: TRBV11-2; D gene: NA; J gene: TRBJ2-5; clone size: many; CDR3 DNA: TGTGCCAGCAGCTTAGGAGTCCTCCAAGAGACCCAGTACTTC; CDR3 protein: CASSLGVLQETQYF
V gene: TRBV20-1; D gene: NA; J gene: TRBJ1-2; clone size: NA; CDR3 DNA: TGCAGTGCTGAGGGACGGTCTAACTATGGCTACACCTTC; CDR3 protein: CSAEGRSNYGYTF
V gene: TRBV2; D gene: NA; J gene: TRBJ1-5; clone size: few; CDR3 DNA: TGTGCCAGCAGTGAAAGGCGGCAGCACAATCAGCCCCAGCATTTT; CDR3 protein: CASSERRQHNQPQHF
V gene: TRBV4-1; D gene: NA; J gene: TRBJ2-2; clone size: few; CDR3 DNA: TGCGCCAGCAGCCATCCCAGGACGAACACCGGGGAGCTGTTTTTT; CDR3 protein: CASSHPRTNTGELFF
V gene: TRBV11-2; D gene: NA; J gene: TRBJ2-7; clone size: NA; CDR3 DNA: TGTGCCAGCAGCTTATTCAGTGTCTACGAGCAGTACTTC; CDR3 protein: CASSLFSVYEQYF
V gene: TRBV20-1; D gene: NA; J gene: TRBJ2-5; clone size: NA; CDR3 DNA: TGCAGTGCCGCAGGGGGGGGTAGACGACAAGAGACCCAGTACTTC; CDR3 protein: CSAAGGGRRQETQYF
V gene: TRBV25-1; D gene: NA; J gene: TRBJ1-3; clone size: NA; CDR3 DNA: TGTGCCAGCGTCCCGTCGGGAGGGAGCTATGGAAACACCATATATTTT; CDR3 protein: CASVPSGGSYGNTIYF
V gene: TRBV6-1; D gene: NA; J gene: TRBJ2-3; clone size: few; CDR3 DNA: TGTGCCAGCAGAGGGACACCCACAGATACGCAGTATTTT; CDR3 protein: CASRGTPTDTQYF
V gene: TRBV4-1; D gene: TRBD1; J gene: TRBJ1-2; clone size: many; CDR3 DNA: TGCGCCAGCAGCCAGGGACAGGGGGCGAGCTACACCTTC; CDR3 protein: CASSQGQGASYTF
V gene: TRBV12-3/TRBV12-4; D gene: TRBD1; J gene: TRBJ2-2; clone size: many; CDR3 DNA: TGTGCCAGCAGTTCACCTTCCTGGGGACAGACTAACACCGGGGAGCTGTTTTTT; CDR3 protein: CASSSPSWGQTNTGELFF
V gene: TRBV5-6; D gene: NA; J gene: TRBJ1-1; clone size: many; CDR3 DNA: TGTGCCAGCAGCTTATCTCTCCGCATGAACACTGAAGCTTTCTTT; CDR3 protein: CASSLSLRMNTEAFF
V gene: TRBV29-1; D gene: NA; J gene: TRBJ2-7; clone size: many; CDR3 DNA: TGCAGCGTTGGAGTACTTAAAACCTCCTACGAGCAGTACTTC; CDR3 protein: CSVGVLKTSYEQYF
V gene: TRBV3-1; D gene: NA; J gene: TRBJ2-5; clone size: NA; CDR3 DNA: TGTGCCAGCAGCCAAGGAATTGGGATCCCCCAAGAGACCCAGTACTTC; CDR3 protein: CASSQGIGIPQETQYF
V gene: TRBV7-2; D gene: NA; J gene: TRBJ2-7; clone size: NA; CDR3 DNA: TGTGCCAGCAGCTTGAGGGGCAACTCCGAGCAGTACTTC; CDR3 protein: CASSLRGNSEQYF
V gene: TRBV11-2; D gene: TRBD2; J gene: TRBJ2-7; clone size: many; CDR3 DNA: TGTGCCAGCAGCTTAGAAGCTAGCGGGGGGTTCAAGGAGCAGTACTTC; CDR3 protein: CASSLEASGGFKEQYF